This entry is about one T cell receptor (beta chain). Antigen: not known. This entry comes from a study of Ad26.COV2.S vaccination and SARS-CoV-2 variants. In the study overall: The donor participated in the COV1001 trial, in its Ad26.COV2.S arm. Administration of Ad26.COV2.S was intramuscular, either once or twice 56 days apart. Notes on the study in general: Relative to placebo recipients, vaccine recipients exhibited elevated spike-specific TCR breadth. Vaccine and placebo recipients had comparable breadth of non-spike TCRs.

The CDR3 runs to 15 residues. V lost 4 bases and J lost 6, with 19 bases in between. The germline CDR1 and CDR2 sequences are SGHRS and YFSETQ. Treatment reported: some 19 received Ad26.COV2.S at low or high dose, single or two shots; about five received placebo; per-sample allocation not given. Sample collection was performed on day 63 after the first vaccine or placebo injection. Produced via immunoSEQ multiplex PCR; TCRdb's table is partial and in-frame only. The data contain around 320,000 clones, roughly 86% of them seen just once; the ten biggest clones take up 1.9%. The sample here was peripheral blood, taken in a trial of Ad26.COV2.S vaccine versus placebo. This chain links TRBV5-1 with TRBJ1-2, with D possibly matching TRBD1 (5 bases). The sequence was obtained from a person between 18 and 65 years old who received the Ad26.COV2.S COVID-19 vaccine or a placebo. The CDR3 nucleotides read TGCGCCAGCAGCGCTGGGGCTCCTAGAGGCGATGGCTACACCTTC. Translating it yields CASSAGAPRGDGYTF.